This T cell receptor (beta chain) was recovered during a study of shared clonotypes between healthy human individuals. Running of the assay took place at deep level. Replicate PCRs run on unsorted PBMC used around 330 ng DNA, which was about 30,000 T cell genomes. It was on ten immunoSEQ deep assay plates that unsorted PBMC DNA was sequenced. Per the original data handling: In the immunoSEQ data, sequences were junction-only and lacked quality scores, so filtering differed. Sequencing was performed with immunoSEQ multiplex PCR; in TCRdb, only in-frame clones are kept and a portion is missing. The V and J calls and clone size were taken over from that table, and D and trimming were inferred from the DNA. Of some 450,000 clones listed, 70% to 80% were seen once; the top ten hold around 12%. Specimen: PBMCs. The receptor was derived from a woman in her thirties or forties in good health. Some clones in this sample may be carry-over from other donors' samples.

As DNA, the CDR3 is TGTGCCAGCAGCTCCAGGCTAGCAACTTCCTACGAGCAGTACTTC. Its protein product is CASSSRLATSYEQYF. J is TRBJ2-7 and V is TRBV11-2; the D gene is possibly TRBD2 (5 bases). Germline V gene data show CDR1 as SGHAT and CDR2 as FQNNGV. Trimming cost V 4 bases and J 1 base, with 14 bases left between them. CDR3 length equals 15 residues.